The following is a TCR beta chain sequence with its context. Its antigen is undetermined. Unrecorded immune exposure was likely among donors, who were nominally healthy when sampled. This entry belongs to a study of cytomegalovirus exposure and HLA in healthy donors. The PCR ran on 60 Vbeta and 13 Jbeta primers. Method: immunoSEQ multiplex PCR; TCRdb's copy keeps in-frame clones and lacks some. The sample includes about 130,000 clones, about 82% of them seen just once. The study's findings and limits: A later analysis, which compared TCR beta chains of equal frequency, found the HLA-associated ones more clonally expanded. Specificity of three CMV-associated chains for CMV antigens was verified in vitro.

Sequencing was performed on PBMCs. The receptor's source is a man in his fifties or sixties in good health and CMV-seronegative.

The CDR3 protein is CASRSSGEAVHSPLHF. CDR3 sequence (DNA): TGTGCCAGCAGATCCTCGGGGGAGGCAGTTCATTCACCCCTCCACTTT. V usage is TRBV6-6 and J usage is TRBJ1-6, with D possibly being TRBD1 (5 bases). Germline loops: CDR1 MNHNY, CDR2 SVGAGI (reference sequence). Trimming took 6 bases from V and 8 from J, leaving 20 bases between them. The CDR3 is 16 residues long.